A single sample gave rise to the 18 T cell receptor beta chains below, sequenced in a study of T cells after yellow fever vaccination. From the 5' RACE reads, TCRdb called clonotypes with MiXCR, one entry per CDR3 protein. The data contain some 600,000 distinct CDR3 sequences, roughly an eighth of them singletons. Sequences were derived from PBMCs, sampled on the day of the yellow fever booster vaccination. The receptors originated from a man between 25 and 39 years old who received the YFV17D yellow fever vaccine.

This clonotype came up a few times. V gene TRBV11-2 combines with J gene TRBJ2-1, with 9 bases lining up with TRBD2. CDR1 and CDR2 from the germline V gene are SGHAT and FQNNGV. The CDR3 is made up of 16 amino acids. V shed 6 bases and J 3 bases; nucleotides not matched to a gene: 9. The CDR3 sequence: CASSSPGTSLYNEQFF. CDR3 in DNA: TGTGCCAGCAGTTCGCCGGGGACTAGCCTCTACAATGAGCAGTTCTTC.

The rearrangement uses TRBV6-2 or TRBV6-3 and TRBJ2-7; 9 nucleotides line up with TRBD2. Germline CDR1 is MNHEY and CDR2 is SVGEGT. The CDR3 contains 14 residues. V trimming: 6 bases; J trimming: 2 bases; junction bases outside the gene matches: 5. The CDR3 loop is CASRVTSGPYEQYF. In DNA, the CDR3 is TGTGCCAGCAGGGTGACTAGCGGCCCCTACGAGCAGTACTTC.

CDR3 sequence reads: CSARTGALHEQYF. CDR3 nucleotide sequence: TGCAGTGCTAGGACAGGGGCTCTCCACGAGCAGTACTTC. The chain recombines TRBV20-1 with TRBJ2-7; 8 positions agree with TRBD1. V trimming: 3 bases; J trimming: 5 bases; junction bases outside the gene matches: 6. Germline V gene sequence: CDR1 DFQATT, CDR2 SNEGSKA (reference sequence). The CDR3 is 13 amino acids.

Written as DNA, the CDR3 is TGTGCCAGCAGCTTGCGCCGGGACAGGGAGGCCTACGAGCAGTACTTC. This sequence encodes CASSLRRDREAYEQYF. This rearrangement joins TRBV5-6 to TRBJ2-7, with 9 bases lining up with TRBD1. This CDR3 contains 16 residues. The J segment lost 2 bases and the V segment lost 1 base, leaving 7 bases of the junction unmatched. Germline CDR1 reads SGHDT; CDR2 reads YYEEEE.

V and J are TRBV27 and TRBJ2-7, with D unclear. CDR3 length: 15 residues. The germline V gene has CDR1 MNHEY and CDR2 SMNVEV (reference sequence). V dropped 7 bases and J dropped 2 bases, with 18 bases sitting between them. CDR3 DNA: TGTGCCAGCACAAAGTCGCTTCTGGGTGCCTACGAGCAGTACTTC. Its translation: CASTKSLLGAYEQYF.

This clonotype appeared many times. The chain joins TRBV20-1 to TRBJ2-2; weak D call: TRBD2 (7 bases). This CDR3 is built from 13 residues. In germline, CDR1 is DFQATT, CDR2 SNEGSKA (reference sequence). The ends were cut back, 4 bases at V and 9 bases at J, with 15 bases in the middle. The CDR3 protein is CSATGAGARELFF. The CDR3 DNA is TGCAGTGCTACCGGTGCGGGGGCTAGGGAGCTGTTTTTT.

This clonotype was seen more than once but under ten times. The rearrangement uses TRBV15 and TRBJ2-5; perhaps TRBD2 as D (5 bases). V lost 1 base and J lost 4, with 13 bases in between. This CDR3 has 15 amino acids. Per the germline V gene, CDR1 is LNHNV and CDR2 is YYDKDF (reference sequence). This chain's CDR3 is CATSRGETVRETQYF. CDR3 coding DNA: TGTGCCACCAGCAGAGGGGAGACGGTCCGAGAGACCCAGTACTTC.

The rearrangement uses TRBV4-3 and TRBJ2-5, with D tentatively TRBD1 or TRBD2 (5 bases each). In germline, CDR1 is LGHNA, CDR2 YSLEER. V lost 0 bases to trimming and J lost 2 bases, with 16 bases between them. This CDR3 is built from 17 residues. Here the CDR3 reads CASSQEGVGTDQETQYF. The CDR3 bases are TGCGCCAGCAGCCAAGAAGGCGTTGGGACGGATCAAGAGACCCAGTACTTC.

V and J are TRBV7-9 and TRBJ2-7, with D possibly matching TRBD2 (6 bases). CDR1 and CDR2 (germline): SEHNR, FQNEAQ (reference sequence). This CDR3 has 12 residues. V shed 3 bases and J shed 9 bases, with 12 bases lying between them. CDR3 sequence (DNA): TGTGCCAGCAGCTTCTCGGGGGATGGGCAGTACTTC. Translated, it gives CASSFSGDGQYF.

In this sample, this clonotype turned up a few times. This chain links TRBV23-1 with TRBJ2-5; 9 bases line up with TRBD1. Being an ORF, TRBV23-1 has a function that is uncertain. J gave up 4 bases and V 5 bases, and 8 bases lay outside the gene matches. The CDR3 spans 15 residues. CDR3 sequence: CASSSTGQGAETQYF. For the CDR3, the DNA is TGCGCCAGCAGTTCGACGGGACAGGGAGCAGAGACCCAGTACTTC.

This clonotype showed up just a few times. The J gene is TRBJ2-1, the V gene TRBV18; 11 bases match TRBD2. CDR1 is KGHSH and CDR2 is LQKENI in the germline V gene. With V trimmed by 5 bases and J by 7 bases, 7 bases remained unmatched. The CDR3 runs to 15 residues. The CDR3 region has the DNA TGTGCCAGCTCATCACTAGCGGGAGTCCGTAATGAGCAGTTCTTC. It specifies CASSSLAGVRNEQFF.

There are many counts of this clonotype. CDR3 coding DNA: TGTGCCAGCAGTTTCGGGGGTGGGTCCTACAATGAGCAGTTCTTC. It encodes CASSFGGGSYNEQFF. J is TRBJ2-1 and V is TRBV12-3 or TRBV12-4; TRBD2 might be the D (6 bases). The CDR3 is 15 amino acids. V lost 3 bases to trimming and J lost 1 base, with 10 bases between them.

V is TRBV5-1 and J is TRBJ2-1; D unclear. Trimming left V 7 bases short and J 4 bases short, with 18 bases between. Germline V lookup: CDR1 SGHRS, CDR2 YFSETQ. The CDR3 runs 15 residues. The CDR3 bases are TGCGCCAGCGGAGACTTCGGTTTAGCTTACAATGAGCAGTTCTTC. Translation: CASGDFGLAYNEQFF.

This clonotype was recorded a few times. The chain is built from TRBV30 and TRBJ2-1; TRBD2 might be the D (6 bases). V dropped 1 base and J dropped 0 bases, with 13 bases sitting between them. There are 16 residues in the CDR3. The germline V gene encodes CDR1 GTSNPN and CDR2 SVGIG (reference sequence). CDR3: CAWSGGTDISYNEQFF. The DNA for the CDR3 is TGTGCCTGGAGTGGCGGGACGGACATCTCCTACAATGAGCAGTTCTTC.

Comments on this clonotype: The CDR3 carries no conserved terminal phenylalanine or tryptophan, so it likely arises from a read error. This chain joins TRBV2 and TRBJ2-7; no clear D gene. V lost 7 bases, J lost 0 bases, and 22 bases lay in between. The germline gives CDR1 SNHLY, CDR2 FYNNEI. The CDR3 extends over 17 amino acids. This CDR3 reads CASNAPRWTESSYEQYS. The CDR3 DNA sequence: TGTGCCAGCAACGCCCCGCGATGGACGGAGAGCTCCTACGAGCAGTACTCC.

This clonotype came up a few times. The chain couples TRBV15 to TRBJ1-5; D may be TRBD1 (6 bases). The germline V gene encodes CDR1 LNHNV and CDR2 YYDKDF (reference sequence). The CDR3 consists of 14 residues. V lost 5 bases and J 5 bases, leaving 13 bases between the germline ends. CDR3 loop: CATSWGRGDQPQHF. For the CDR3, the DNA is TGTGCCACCAGCTGGGGGAGGGGGGATCAGCCCCAGCATTTT.

This clonotype has a handful of counts. The chain links TRBV28 to TRBJ2-4; 10 bases match TRBD2. Unmatched junction bases numbered 5, after V lost 5 bases and J lost 1 base. The CDR3 is 16 amino acids. The V gene's germline CDR1 is MDHEN and CDR2 SYDVKM. The CDR3 spells CASSLAGVKAKNIQYF. CDR3 nucleotide sequence: TGTGCCAGCAGTCTAGCGGGAGTTAAGGCCAAAAACATTCAGTACTTC.

This chain connects TRBV18 to TRBJ2-7, with D perhaps assigned TRBD1 or TRBD2 (5 bases each). V dropped 5 bases and J dropped 6 bases, with 17 bases sitting between them. This CDR3 region has 14 residues. Germline V gives CDR1 KGHSH, CDR2 LQKENI. The CDR3 coding sequence is TGTGCCAGCTCATCCGATGGACCTGGGACCGAGCAGTACTTC. Translation: CASSSDGPGTEQYF.